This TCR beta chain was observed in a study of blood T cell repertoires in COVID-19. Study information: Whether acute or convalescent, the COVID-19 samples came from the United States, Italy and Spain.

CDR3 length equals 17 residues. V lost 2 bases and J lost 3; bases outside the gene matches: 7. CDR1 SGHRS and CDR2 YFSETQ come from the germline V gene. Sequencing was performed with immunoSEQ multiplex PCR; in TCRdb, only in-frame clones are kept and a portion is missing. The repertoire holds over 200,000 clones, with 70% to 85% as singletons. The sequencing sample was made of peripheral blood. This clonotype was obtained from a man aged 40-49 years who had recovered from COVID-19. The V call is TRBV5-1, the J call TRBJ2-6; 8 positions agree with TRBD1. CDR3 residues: CASSLTPGGGGANVLTF. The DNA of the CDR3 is TGCGCCAGCAGCTTAACCCCAGGGGGCGGTGGGGCCAACGTCCTGACTTTC.